The 9 T cell receptor beta chains presented below share a single source sample, sequenced in a study of EBV T-cell therapy then PD-1 blockade in nasopharyngeal carcinoma. Treatment of the sample: AdE1-LMPpoly-expanded autologous EBV-specific T-cell therapy followed by anti-PD-1 nivolumab. These receptors' targets are unknown. Method: immunoSEQ multiplex PCR; TCRdb's copy keeps in-frame clones and lacks some. The data hold 14,000 or so clones, with 80% to 90% observed a single time. The specimen comprised CD8+ T cells from blood, sampled at approximately day 100 from a patient whose treatment included autologous EBV-specific T cells and nivolumab. These receptors came from a man in his forties with nasopharyngeal carcinoma.

The chain couples TRBV7-9 to TRBJ1-2; no clear D. Germline V lookup: CDR1 SEHNR, CDR2 FQNEAQ (reference sequence). The ends were cut back, 4 bases at V and 4 bases at J, with 16 bases in the middle. CDR3 size: 15 residues. CDR3 amino acids: CASSSRLTRGYGYTF. CDR3 sequence (DNA): TGTGCCAGCAGCTCCCGGTTAACACGCGGCTATGGCTACACCTTC.

This chain joins TRBV3-1 (or the pseudogene TRBV3-2) and TRBJ2-3, with D unclear. V lost 0 bases to trimming and J lost 4 bases, with 8 bases between them. The CDR3 runs to 14 residues. Germline CDR1 and CDR2: LGHDT and YNNKEL (reference sequence). CDR3 nucleotide sequence: TGTGCCAGCAGCCAAGATGCTCTCGCAGATACGCAGTATTTT. It codes for CASSQDALADTQYF.

The chain is built from TRBV7-9 and TRBJ2-2; 13 nucleotides align to TRBD2. J lost 6 bases, V lost 5 bases, and 12 bases had no gene match. The germline V gene encodes CDR1 SEHNR and CDR2 FQNEAQ (reference sequence). The CDR3 has 18 residues. DNA for the CDR3: TGTGCCAGCAGCGACAGGACTAGCGGGGGAAGTTTCCCCGGGGAGCTGTTTTTT. Amino acids: CASSDRTSGGSFPGELFF.

This chain joins TRBV27 and TRBJ2-6; D gene ambiguous. The CDR3 is 14 amino acids. V shed 3 bases and J shed 1 base, with 4 bases lying between them. CDR1 MNHEY and CDR2 SMNVEV come from the germline V gene (reference sequence). The CDR3 bases are TGTGCCAGCAGTTTGAGGTCTGGGGCCAACGTCCTGACTTTC. Translated: CASSLRSGANVLTF.

V and J are TRBV29-1 and TRBJ2-7; perhaps TRBD2 as D (5 bases). The CDR3 covers 13 residues. V was clipped by 5 bases and J by 3 bases, with 14 bases between them. Per the germline V gene, CDR1 is SQVTM and CDR2 is ANQGSEA. This CDR3 reads CSVSNGEGYEQYF. The CDR3 region has the DNA TGCAGCGTTTCCAACGGAGAGGGCTACGAGCAGTACTTC.

The chain uses TRBV27 and TRBJ2-7; the match to TRBD1 covers 9 bases. The trim removed 3 bases at V and 4 bases at J, leaving 4 bases unmatched. Germline V lookup: CDR1 MNHEY, CDR2 SMNVEV (reference sequence). There are 14 residues in the CDR3. The DNA for the CDR3 is TGTGCCAGCAGTTTCAACAGGGGGCGGTACGAGCAGTACTTC. Translating it yields CASSFNRGRYEQYF.

The gene calls are TRBV24-1 and TRBJ2-7; possible D gene TRBD2, 6 bases. With 8 bases removed from V and 5 bases from J, the gap between germline ends came to 12 bases. CDR1 KGHDR and CDR2 SFDVKD come from the germline V gene. The CDR3 sequence is 12 residues long. CDR3 in amino acids: CATTDGGNEQYF. The CDR3 DNA follows: TGTGCCACCACGGACGGGGGAAACGAGCAGTACTTC.

About this clone: The missing conserved phenylalanine or tryptophan at the end of this CDR3 makes a read error likely. It is unclear where the CDR3 begins or ends on the DNA, so no DNA is shown, and the CDR3 is as TCRdb lists it. The CDR3 here is CASSFGGSTGERSL. The chain employs TRBV5-6 and TRBJ1-2; the DNA was not used to check the table's D call, TRBD1. The CDR3 region is 14 residues in length, termini included. Per germline, CDR1 SGHDT and CDR2 YYEEEE.

V gene TRBV19 combines with J gene TRBJ1-5; 9 bases are a match to TRBD1. The CDR3 sequence is 16 residues long. Germline V gives CDR1 LNHDA, CDR2 SQIVND (reference sequence). Unmatched junction bases numbered 11, after V lost 8 bases and J lost 3 bases. For the CDR3, the DNA is TGTGCCAGTTTTGAACGCGGACAGGGGTCCAATCAGCCCCAGCATTTT. Residues: CASFERGQGSNQPQHF. Looking up the rest from reference TRBV19 and TRBJ1-5 gives the full variable domain: DGGITQSPKYLFRKEGQNVTLSCEQNLNHDAMYWYRQDPGQGLRLIYYSQIVNDFQKGDIAEGYSVSREKKESFPLTVTSAQKNPTAFYLCASFERGQGSNQPQHFGDGTRLSIL.